These 2 T cell receptor beta chains were sequenced from one sample in a study of blood T cell repertoires in COVID-19. Only in-frame clones appear in the TCRdb table, and some are missing; sequencing was by immunoSEQ multiplex PCR. The top ten clones hold about 32% of a sample with about 63,000 clones, 79% of them seen once. Specimen: peripheral blood. The receptor source for this set is a human donor in a cohort sampled during active COVID-19.

The chain has TRBV11-2 and TRBJ2-5; 13 bases map to TRBD2. V lost 5 bases to trimming and J lost 3 bases; unmatched junction nucleotides: 15. This CDR3 comprises 19 residues. CDR1 and CDR2 from the germline V gene are SGHAT and FQNNGV. The CDR3 spells CASSRTGLAGPPIEETQYF. The CDR3 DNA reads as TGTGCCAGCAGCCGAACGGGACTAGCGGGACCTCCCATAGAAGAGACCCAGTACTTC. Full variable domain (remainder filled in from reference TRBV11-2 and TRBJ2-5): EAGVAQSPRYKIIEKRQSVAFWCNPISGHATLYWYQQILGQGPKLLIQFQNNGVVDDSQLPKDRFSAERLKGVDSTLKIQPAKLEDSAVYLCASSRTGLAGPPIEETQYFGPGTRLLVL.

The chain combines TRBV10-1 with TRBJ1-5; 10 nucleotides line up with TRBD1. Germline V gene sequence: CDR1 WNHNN, CDR2 SYGVQD (reference sequence). The trim removed 10 bases at V and 1 base at J, leaving 7 bases unmatched. This CDR3 is 15 amino acids long. Written as DNA, the CDR3 is TGCGCCAACCTACCGGGACAGGGGAGCAATCAGCCCCAGCATTTT. It encodes CANLPGQGSNQPQHF.